This T cell receptor (beta chain) was sequenced for a study of CD8 T cells in Susac syndrome. Sequencing targeted TCR beta in T cells from blood (CD8+ and CD4+). Control patients had untreated stable or active relapsing-remitting multiple sclerosis by revised McDonald criteria. Through negative isolation, CD4+ and CD8+ T cells were obtained, while TEMRA cells were enriched using FACS. Trimming stripped 0 bases from V and 4 bases from J, with 11 bases between. Germline CDR1 MGHRA, CDR2 YSYEKL. The CDR3 runs 15 residues. Roughly 0.45 to 1 ug RNA was reverse transcribed with random hexamers. It was immunoSEQ multiplex PCR that amplified TCR beta CDR3 across 54 Vbeta and 13 Jbeta. TCRdb fed the immunoSEQ multiplex PCR reads into MiXCR, producing one record per CDR3 protein. This table has about 71,000 distinct CDR3 sequences, nearly 96% appearing once.

The V gene is TRBV4-1, the J gene TRBJ2-3; a weak D match, TRBD1 (5 bases). The receptor was isolated from a human donor with multiple sclerosis. Sample: CD4+ T cells from PBMCs. The CDR3 sequence: CASSQDGAVSDTQYF. The CDR3, as DNA: TGCGCCAGCAGCCAAGATGGGGCAGTCTCAGATACGCAGTATTTT.